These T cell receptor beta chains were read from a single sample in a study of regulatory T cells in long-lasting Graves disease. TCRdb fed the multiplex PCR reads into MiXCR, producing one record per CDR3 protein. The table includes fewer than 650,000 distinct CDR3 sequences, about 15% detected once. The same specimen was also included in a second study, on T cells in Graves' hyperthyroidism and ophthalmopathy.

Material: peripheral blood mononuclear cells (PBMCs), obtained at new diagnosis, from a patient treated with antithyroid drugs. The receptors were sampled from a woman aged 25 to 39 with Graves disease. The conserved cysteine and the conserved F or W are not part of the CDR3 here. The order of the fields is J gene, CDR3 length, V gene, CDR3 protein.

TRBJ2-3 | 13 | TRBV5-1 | ASSTAGGGTDTQY
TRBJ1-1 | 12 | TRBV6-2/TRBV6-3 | ASVRRQGGTEAF
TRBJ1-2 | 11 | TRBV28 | ASTWGRTNGYT
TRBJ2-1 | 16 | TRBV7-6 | ASSLVWGGSGSLNEQF
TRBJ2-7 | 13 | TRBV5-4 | ASRGGTGGSYEQY
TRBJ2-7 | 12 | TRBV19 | ASSTLAGVNEQY
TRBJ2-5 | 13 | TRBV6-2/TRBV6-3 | ASSEQFPTSETQY
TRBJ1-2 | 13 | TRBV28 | ASSLDRSPPFGYT
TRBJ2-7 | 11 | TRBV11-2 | ASSLGQYYEQY
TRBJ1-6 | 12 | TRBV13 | ASSPARGGSPLH
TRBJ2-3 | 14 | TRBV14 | ASSQFTGSVGDTQY
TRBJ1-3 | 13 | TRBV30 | AWSPTQKTGNTIY
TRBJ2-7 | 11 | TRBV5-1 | ASTRTSGGEQY
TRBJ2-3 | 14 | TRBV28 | ASSSTGKHKQDTQY
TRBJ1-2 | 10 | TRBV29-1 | SVDSRQSGYT
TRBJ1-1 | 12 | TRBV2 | ASSYRGDGTEAS
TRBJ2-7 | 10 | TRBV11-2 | ASTQLGYEQY
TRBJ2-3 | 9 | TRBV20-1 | SARDADTQY
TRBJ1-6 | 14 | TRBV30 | AWSPRGNRRNSPLH
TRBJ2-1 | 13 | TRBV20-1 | SARDGSSGDNEQF
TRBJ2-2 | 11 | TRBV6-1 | ASSEDQHKKLF
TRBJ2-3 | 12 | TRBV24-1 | ATSENRLADTQY
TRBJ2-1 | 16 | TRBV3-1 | ASSQLLAGARSVNEQF
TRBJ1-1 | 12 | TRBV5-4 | ASSLETKGAEAF
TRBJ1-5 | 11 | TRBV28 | ASSFLGAQPQH
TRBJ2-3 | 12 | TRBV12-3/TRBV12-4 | ASSNILSTDTQY
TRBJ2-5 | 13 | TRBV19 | ASSRLAGGGTTQY
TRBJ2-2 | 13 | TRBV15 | ATRLDMANTGELF
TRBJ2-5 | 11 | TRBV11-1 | ASSFQNQETQY
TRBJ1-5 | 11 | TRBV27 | ASSGQYNQPQH
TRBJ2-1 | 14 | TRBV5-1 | ASSPGLGQRFNEQF
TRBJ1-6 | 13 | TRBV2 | ASSGLGARNSPLH
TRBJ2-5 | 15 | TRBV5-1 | ASSLEAGLARVETQY
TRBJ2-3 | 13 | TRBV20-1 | SAMGTSGYTDTQY
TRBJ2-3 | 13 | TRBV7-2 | ASSLVSSGSYLQY
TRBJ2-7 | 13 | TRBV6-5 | ASSSLRDALYEQY
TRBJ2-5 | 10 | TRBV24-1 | ATRGYQETQY
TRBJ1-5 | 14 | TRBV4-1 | ASSQVGRGADQPQH
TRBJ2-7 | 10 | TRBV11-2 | ASSVTPYEQY
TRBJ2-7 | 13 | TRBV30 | AWNPLTGTGGEQY
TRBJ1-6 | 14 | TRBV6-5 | ASSYSRRTGNSPLH
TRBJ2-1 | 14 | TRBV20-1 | SARDYVTSGLNEQF
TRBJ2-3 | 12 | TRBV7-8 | ASSLLTSGDTQY
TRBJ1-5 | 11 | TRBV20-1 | SARKDSNQPQH
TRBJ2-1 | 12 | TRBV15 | ATSRYKVLEKQF
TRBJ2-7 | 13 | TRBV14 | ASSKAGTGLEEQY